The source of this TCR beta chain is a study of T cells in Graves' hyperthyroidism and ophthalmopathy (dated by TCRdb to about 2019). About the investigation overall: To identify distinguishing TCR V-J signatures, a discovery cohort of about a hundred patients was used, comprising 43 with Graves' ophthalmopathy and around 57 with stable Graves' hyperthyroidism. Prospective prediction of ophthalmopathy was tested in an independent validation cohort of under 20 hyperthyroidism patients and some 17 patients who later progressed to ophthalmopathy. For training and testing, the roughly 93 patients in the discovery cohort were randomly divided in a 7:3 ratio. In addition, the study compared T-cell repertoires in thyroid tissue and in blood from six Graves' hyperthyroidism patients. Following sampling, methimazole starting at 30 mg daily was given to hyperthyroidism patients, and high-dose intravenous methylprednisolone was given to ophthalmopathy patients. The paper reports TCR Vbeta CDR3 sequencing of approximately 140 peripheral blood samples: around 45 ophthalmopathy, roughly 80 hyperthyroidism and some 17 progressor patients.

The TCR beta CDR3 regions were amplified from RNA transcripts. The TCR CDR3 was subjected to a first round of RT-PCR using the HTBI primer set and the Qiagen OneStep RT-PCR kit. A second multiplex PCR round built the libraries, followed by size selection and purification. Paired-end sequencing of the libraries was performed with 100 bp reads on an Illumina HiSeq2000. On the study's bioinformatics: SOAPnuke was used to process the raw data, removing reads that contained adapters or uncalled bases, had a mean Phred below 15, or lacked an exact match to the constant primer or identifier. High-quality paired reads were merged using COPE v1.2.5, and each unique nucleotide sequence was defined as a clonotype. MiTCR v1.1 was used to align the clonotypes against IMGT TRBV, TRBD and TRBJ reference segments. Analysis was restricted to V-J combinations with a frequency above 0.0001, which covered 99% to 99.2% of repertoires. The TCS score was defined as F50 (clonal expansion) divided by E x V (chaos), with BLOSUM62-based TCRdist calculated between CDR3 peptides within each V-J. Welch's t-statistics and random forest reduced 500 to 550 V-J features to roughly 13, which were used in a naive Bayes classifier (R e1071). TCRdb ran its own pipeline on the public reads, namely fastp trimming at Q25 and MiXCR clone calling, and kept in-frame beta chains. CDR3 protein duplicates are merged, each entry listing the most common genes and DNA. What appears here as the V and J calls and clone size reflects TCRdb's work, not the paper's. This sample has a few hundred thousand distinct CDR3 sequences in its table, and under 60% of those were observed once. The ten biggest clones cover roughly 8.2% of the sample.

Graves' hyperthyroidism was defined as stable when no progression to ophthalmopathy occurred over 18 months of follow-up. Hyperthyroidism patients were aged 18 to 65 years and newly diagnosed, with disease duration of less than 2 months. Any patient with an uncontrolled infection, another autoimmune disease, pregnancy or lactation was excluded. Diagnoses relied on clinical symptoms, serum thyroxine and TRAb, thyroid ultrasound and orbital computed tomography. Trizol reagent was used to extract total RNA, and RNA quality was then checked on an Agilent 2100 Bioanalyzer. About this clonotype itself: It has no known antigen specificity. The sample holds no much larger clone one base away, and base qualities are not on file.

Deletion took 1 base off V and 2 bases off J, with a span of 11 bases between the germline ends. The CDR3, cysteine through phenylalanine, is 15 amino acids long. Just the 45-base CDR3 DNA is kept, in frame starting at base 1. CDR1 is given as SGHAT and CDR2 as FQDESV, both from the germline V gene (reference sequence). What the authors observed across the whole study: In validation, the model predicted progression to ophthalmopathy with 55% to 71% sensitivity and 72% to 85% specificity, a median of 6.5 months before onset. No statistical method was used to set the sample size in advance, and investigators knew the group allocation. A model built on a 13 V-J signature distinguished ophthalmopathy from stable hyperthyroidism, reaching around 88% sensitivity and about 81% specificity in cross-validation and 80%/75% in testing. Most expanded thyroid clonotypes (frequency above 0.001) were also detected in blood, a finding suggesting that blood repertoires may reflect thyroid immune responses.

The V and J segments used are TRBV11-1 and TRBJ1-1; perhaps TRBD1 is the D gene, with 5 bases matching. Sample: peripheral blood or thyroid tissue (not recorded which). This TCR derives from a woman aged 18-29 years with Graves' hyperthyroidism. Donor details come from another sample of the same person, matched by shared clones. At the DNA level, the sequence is TGTGCCAGCAGCTTAGGAGCAGGGATAAACACTGAAGCTTTCTTT. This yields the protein CASSLGAGINTEAFF. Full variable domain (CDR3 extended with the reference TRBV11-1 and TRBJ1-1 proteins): EAEVAQSPRYKITEKSQAVAFWCDPISGHATLYWYRQILGQGPELLVQFQDESVVDDSQLPKDRFSAERLKGVDSTLKIQPAELGDSAMYLCASSLGAGINTEAFFGQGTRLTVV.